This entry concerns a single T cell receptor (beta chain). Expressed TCRB transcripts got sequenced, as all isolated RNA was reverse transcribed. Measured with immunoSEQ multiplex PCR; TCRdb has only the in-frame clones, and not every one. The repertoire consists of about half a million clones, with about an eighth occurring once and the leading ten covering more than 0.045%. The sample comes from a study of beta chain features in type 1 diabetes. This receptor was identified in a young woman in good health. Material: naive CD4+ T cells from blood.

CDR3 loop: CASSLNRDTEAFF. The CDR3 bases are TGTGCCAGCAGCTTAAACAGAGACACTGAAGCTTTCTTT. This sequence joins TRBV7-9 and TRBJ1-1; the D is unclear. The CDR3 runs to 13 residues. Trimming left V 2 bases short and J 3 bases short, with 7 bases between. Germline assignment: CDR1 SEHNR and CDR2 FQNEAQ (reference sequence).